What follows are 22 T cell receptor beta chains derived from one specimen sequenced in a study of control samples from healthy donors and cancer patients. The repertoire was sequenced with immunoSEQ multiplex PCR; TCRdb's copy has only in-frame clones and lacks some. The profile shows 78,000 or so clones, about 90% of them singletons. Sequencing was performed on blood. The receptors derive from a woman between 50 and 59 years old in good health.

For the CDR3, the DNA is TGTGCCAGCAGCGGACAATTTCTAGCGGGAGCACGGGAGACCCAGTACTTC. Protein sequence: CASSGQFLAGARETQYF. The chain joins TRBV9 to TRBJ2-5; 10 nucleotides agree with TRBD2. Germline assignment: CDR1 SGDLS and CDR2 YYNGEE. With V trimmed by 3 bases and J by 5 bases, 13 bases remained unmatched. This CDR3 is 17 amino acids long.

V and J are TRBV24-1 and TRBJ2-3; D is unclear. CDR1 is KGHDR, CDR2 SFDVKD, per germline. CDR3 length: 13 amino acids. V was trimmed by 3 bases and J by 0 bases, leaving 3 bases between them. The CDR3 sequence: CATSDDSTDTQYF. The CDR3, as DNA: TGTGCCACCAGTGATGACAGCACAGATACGCAGTATTTT.

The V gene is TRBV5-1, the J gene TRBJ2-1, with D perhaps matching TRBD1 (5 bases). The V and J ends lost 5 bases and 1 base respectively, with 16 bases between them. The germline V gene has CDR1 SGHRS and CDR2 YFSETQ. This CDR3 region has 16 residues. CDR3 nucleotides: TGCGCCAGCAGAAAAACCCAGGGTCGGTCCTACAATGAGCAGTTCTTC. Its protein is CASRKTQGRSYNEQFF. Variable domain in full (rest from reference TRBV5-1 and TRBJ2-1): KAGVTQTPRYLIKTRGQQVTLSCSPISGHRSVSWYQQTPGQGLQFLFEYFSETQRNKGNFPGRFSGRQFSNSRSEMNVSTLELGDSALYLCASRKTQGRSYNEQFFGPGTRLTVL.

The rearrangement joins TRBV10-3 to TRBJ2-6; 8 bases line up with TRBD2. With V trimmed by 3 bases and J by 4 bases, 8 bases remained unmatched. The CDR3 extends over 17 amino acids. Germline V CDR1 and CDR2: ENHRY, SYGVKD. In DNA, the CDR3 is TGTGCCATCAGTGATCTCACTAGCGGAAGGGGGGCCAACGTCCTGACTTTC. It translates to CAISDLTSGRGANVLTF.

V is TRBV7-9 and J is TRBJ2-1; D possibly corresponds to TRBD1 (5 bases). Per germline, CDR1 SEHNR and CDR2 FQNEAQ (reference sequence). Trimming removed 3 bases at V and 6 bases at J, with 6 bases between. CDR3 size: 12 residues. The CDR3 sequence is CASSFQGNEQFF. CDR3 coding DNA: TGTGCCAGCAGCTTCCAGGGCAATGAGCAGTTCTTC. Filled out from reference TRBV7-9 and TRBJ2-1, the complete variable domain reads DTGVSQNPRHKITKRGQNVTFRCDPISEHNRLYWYRQTLGQGPEFLTYFQNEAQLEKSRLLSDRFSAERPKGSFSTLEIQRTEQGDSAMYLCASSFQGNEQFFGPGTRLTVL.

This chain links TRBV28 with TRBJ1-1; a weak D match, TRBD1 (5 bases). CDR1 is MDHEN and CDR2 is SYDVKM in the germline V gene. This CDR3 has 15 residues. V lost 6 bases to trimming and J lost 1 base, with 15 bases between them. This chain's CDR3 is CASSSPAGRNTEAFF. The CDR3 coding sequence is TGTGCCAGCAGCTCCCCAGCAGGGCGGAACACTGAAGCTTTCTTT.

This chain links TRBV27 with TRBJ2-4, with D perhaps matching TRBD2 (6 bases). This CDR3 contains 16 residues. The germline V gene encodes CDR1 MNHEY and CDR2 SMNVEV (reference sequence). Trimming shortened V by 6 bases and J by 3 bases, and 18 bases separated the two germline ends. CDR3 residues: CASRGLGRDGKNIQYF. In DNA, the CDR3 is TGTGCCAGCAGGGGGCTTGGGCGGGACGGCAAAAACATTCAGTACTTC.

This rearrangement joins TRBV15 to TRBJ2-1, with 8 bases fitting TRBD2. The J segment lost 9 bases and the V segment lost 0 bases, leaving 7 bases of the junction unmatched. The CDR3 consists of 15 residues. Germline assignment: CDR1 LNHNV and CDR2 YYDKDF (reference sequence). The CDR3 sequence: CATSRDRQAGGEQFF. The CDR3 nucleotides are TGTGCCACCAGCAGAGATCGGCAGGCGGGGGGTGAGCAGTTCTTC.

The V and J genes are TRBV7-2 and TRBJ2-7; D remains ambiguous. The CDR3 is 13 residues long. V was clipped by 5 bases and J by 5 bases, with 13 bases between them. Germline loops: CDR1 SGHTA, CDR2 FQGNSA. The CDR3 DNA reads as TGTGCCAGCAGCCGAACTGGGCGCCACGAGCAGTACTTC. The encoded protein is CASSRTGRHEQYF.

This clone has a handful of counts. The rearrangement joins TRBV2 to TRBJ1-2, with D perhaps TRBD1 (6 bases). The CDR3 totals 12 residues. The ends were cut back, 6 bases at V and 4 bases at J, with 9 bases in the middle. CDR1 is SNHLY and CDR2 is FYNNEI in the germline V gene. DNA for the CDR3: TGTGCCAGCAGGGACAGCGCCTATGGCTACACCTTC. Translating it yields CASRDSAYGYTF.

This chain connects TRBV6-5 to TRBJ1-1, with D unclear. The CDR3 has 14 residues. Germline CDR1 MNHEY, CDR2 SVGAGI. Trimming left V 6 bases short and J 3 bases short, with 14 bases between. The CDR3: CASSRRGTDTEAFF. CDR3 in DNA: TGTGCCAGCAGCCGCCGAGGCACGGACACTGAAGCTTTCTTT.

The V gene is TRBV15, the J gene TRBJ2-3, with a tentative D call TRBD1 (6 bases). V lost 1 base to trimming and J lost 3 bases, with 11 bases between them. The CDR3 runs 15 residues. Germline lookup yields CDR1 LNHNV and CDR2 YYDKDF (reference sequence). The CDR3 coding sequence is TGTGCCACCAGCAGAGGGGGGCTTGGGACAGATACGCAGTATTTT. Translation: CATSRGGLGTDTQYF.

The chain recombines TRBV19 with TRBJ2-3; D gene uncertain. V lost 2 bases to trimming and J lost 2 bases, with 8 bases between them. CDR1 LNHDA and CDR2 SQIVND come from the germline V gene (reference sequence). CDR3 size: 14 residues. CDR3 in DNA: TGTGCCAGTAGTATACGCCTTAACACAGATACGCAGTATTTT. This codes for CASSIRLNTDTQYF.

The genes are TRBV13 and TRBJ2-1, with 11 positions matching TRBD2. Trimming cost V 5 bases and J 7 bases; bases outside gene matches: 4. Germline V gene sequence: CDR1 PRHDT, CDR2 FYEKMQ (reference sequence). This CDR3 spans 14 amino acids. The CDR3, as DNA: TGTGCCAGCAGCGCCAGGACTAGCGGGAATGAGCAGTTCTTC. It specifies CASSARTSGNEQFF.

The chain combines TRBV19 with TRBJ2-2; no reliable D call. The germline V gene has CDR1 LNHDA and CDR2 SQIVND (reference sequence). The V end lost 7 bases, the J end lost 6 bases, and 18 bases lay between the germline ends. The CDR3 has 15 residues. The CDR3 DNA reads TGTGCCAGTACCATCTTAGGGCCCAGAGCCGGGGAGCTGTTTTTT. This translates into CASTILGPRAGELFF.

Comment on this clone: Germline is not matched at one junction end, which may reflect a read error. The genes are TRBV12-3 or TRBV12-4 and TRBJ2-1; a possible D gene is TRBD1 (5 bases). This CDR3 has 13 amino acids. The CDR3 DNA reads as TGTGCCAGCAGCCAGAACAGGTACAGTGAGCAGTTCTTC. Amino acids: CASSQNRYSEQFF.

In DNA, the CDR3 is TGTGCCAGCAGCGTAGGTAATAGGGGGAGCGAGCAGTACTTC. It is translated as CASSVGNRGSEQYF. The chain links TRBV9 to TRBJ2-7; possible D gene TRBD1, 6 bases. CDR3 length equals 14 residues. Trimming removed 0 bases from V and 6 bases from J, with 13 bases in between. Germline CDR1 SGDLS, CDR2 YYNGEE.

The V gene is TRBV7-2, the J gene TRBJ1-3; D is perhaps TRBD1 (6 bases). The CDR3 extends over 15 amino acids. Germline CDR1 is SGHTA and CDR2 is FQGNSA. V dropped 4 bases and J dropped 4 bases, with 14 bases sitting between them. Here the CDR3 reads CASSSQGRSGNTIYF. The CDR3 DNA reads TGTGCCAGCAGCTCACAGGGTAGATCCGGAAACACCATATATTTT.

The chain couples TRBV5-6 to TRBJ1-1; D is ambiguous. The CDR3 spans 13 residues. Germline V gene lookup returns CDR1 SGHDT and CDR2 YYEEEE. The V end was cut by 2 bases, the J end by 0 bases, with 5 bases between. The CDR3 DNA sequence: TGTGCCAGCAGCTTTGCGATGAACACTGAAGCTTTCTTT. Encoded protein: CASSFAMNTEAFF.

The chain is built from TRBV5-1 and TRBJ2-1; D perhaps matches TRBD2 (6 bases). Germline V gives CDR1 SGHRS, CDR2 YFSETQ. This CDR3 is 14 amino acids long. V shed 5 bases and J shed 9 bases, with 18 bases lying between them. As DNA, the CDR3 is TGCGCCAGCAGGCGGGAACTATCGGCCGTTGAGCAGTTCTTC. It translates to CASRRELSAVEQFF.

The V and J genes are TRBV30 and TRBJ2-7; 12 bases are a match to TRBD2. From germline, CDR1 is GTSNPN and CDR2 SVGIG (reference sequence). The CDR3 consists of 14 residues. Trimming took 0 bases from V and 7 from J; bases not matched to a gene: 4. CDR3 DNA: TGTGCCTGGAGTGTACTAGCGGGGGGTGGGGAGCAGTACTTC. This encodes CAWSVLAGGGEQYF. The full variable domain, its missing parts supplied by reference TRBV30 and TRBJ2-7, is SQTIHQWPATLVQPVGSPLSLECTVEGTSNPNLYWYRQAAGRGLQLLFYSVGIGQISSEVPQNLSASRPQDRQFILSSKKLLLSDSGFYLCAWSVLAGGGEQYFGPGTRLTVT.

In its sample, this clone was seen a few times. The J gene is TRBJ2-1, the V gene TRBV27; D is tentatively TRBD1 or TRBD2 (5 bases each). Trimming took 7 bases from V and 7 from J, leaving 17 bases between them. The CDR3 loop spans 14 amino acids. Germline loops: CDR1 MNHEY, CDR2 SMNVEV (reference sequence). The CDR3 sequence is CASIARGRNNEQFF. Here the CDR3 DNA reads TGTGCCAGCATAGCCCGGGGCAGGAATAATGAGCAGTTCTTC.